This is a list of T cell receptor beta chains from one sample in a study of shared clonotypes between healthy human individuals. TCRdb's copy holds only in-frame clones and misses some; the assay was immunoSEQ multiplex PCR. This table has hundreds of thousands of clones, approximately 79% appearing once. Input material: memory CD4+ T cells sorted from blood. These receptors were collected from a woman aged 25 to 39 in good health. The CDR3 runs from the conserved cysteine through the conserved F or W. The D gene is left open where the match is weak. Clone sizes are given selectively: once, few, many, or a class where the clone is expanded.

TRBV5-4	TRBJ2-1	TRBD2	NA	CASSLGTSGRAWFF	TGTGCCAGCAGCCTCGGGACTAGCGGGAGGGCTTGGTTCTTC
TRBV5-1	TRBJ1-1	TRBD1	few	CASIGQDSRGTEAFF	TGCGCCAGCATAGGACAGGATTCTCGGGGCACTGAAGCTTTCTTT
TRBV30	TRBJ2-1	NA	many	CAWSIGGSYNEQFF	TGTGCCTGGAGTATAGGGGGCTCCTACAATGAGCAGTTCTTC
TRBV2	TRBJ2-6	NA	NA	CASSEVRTSGANVLTF	TGTGCCAGCAGTGAAGTCCGGACCTCTGGGGCCAACGTCCTGACTTTC
TRBV6-1	TRBJ1-2	NA	once	CASSEDGGLAYGYTF	TGTGCCAGCAGTGAAGATGGGGGGCTCGCCTATGGCTACACCTTC
TRBV11-2	TRBJ2-4	TRBD1	NA	CASSPGQVGNIQYF	TGTGCCAGCAGCCCTGGACAGGTTGGGAACATTCAGTACTTC
TRBV2	TRBJ2-2	NA	NA	CASRRTGANTGELFF	TGTGCCAGCAGGAGGACTGGCGCGAACACCGGGGAGCTGTTTTTT
TRBV27	TRBJ2-7	NA	NA	CASSFFGSYEQYF	TGTGCCAGCAGTTTCTTTGGGTCCTACGAGCAGTACTTC
TRBV28	TRBJ1-5	TRBD1	NA	CASSLSTGQGSQPQHF	TGTGCCAGCAGTTTATCGACGGGACAGGGAAGTCAGCCCCAGCATTTT
TRBV5-5	TRBJ1-5	NA	NA	CASSFDPLGNQPQHF	TGTGCCAGCAGCTTCGACCCTTTGGGCAATCAGCCCCAGCATTTT
TRBV7-6	TRBJ2-3	TRBD2	once	CASSLSAGGTDTQYF	TGTGCCAGCAGCTTATCGGCGGGAGGGACAGATACGCAGTATTTT
TRBV6-5	TRBJ2-4	TRBD1	NA	CASSWDRGKNIQYF	TGTGCCAGCAGTTGGGACAGGGGTAAAAACATTCAGTACTTC
TRBV6-5	TRBJ1-1	NA	NA	CASSYSIGGTEAFF	TGTGCCAGCAGTTACTCGATTGGGGGGACTGAAGCTTTCTTT
TRBV6-1	TRBJ2-3	TRBD2	NA	CASFTAGASTDTQYF	TGTGCCAGCTTCACCGCGGGAGCAAGCACAGATACGCAGTATTTT
TRBV28	TRBJ1-2	TRBD1	NA	CASNPGGANYGYTF	TGTGCCAGCAATCCAGGGGGCGCGAACTATGGCTACACCTTC
TRBV7-9	TRBJ2-1	NA	NA	CASSLLAFYNEQFF	TGTGCCAGCAGCTTACTAGCGTTCTACAATGAGCAGTTCTTC
TRBV5-1	TRBJ2-7	TRBD2	NA	CASSFAGVDEQYF	TGCGCCAGCAGCTTTGCGGGAGTTGACGAGCAGTACTTC
TRBV5-1	TRBJ1-1	NA	NA	CASSLQGSPEAFF	TGCGCCAGCAGCTTACAGGGATCCCCTGAAGCTTTCTTT
TRBV11-2	TRBJ1-1	NA	NA	CASSLIMEAFF	TGTGCCAGCAGCTTGATAATGGAAGCTTTCTTT
TRBV27	TRBJ2-3	NA	NA	CASSFRGGAGVRTQYF	TGTGCCAGCAGTTTCAGGGGGGGAGCCGGGGTGCGGACGCAGTATTTT
TRBV5-1	TRBJ1-2	TRBD1	NA	CASSPWGDRGNGYTF	TGCGCCAGCAGCCCCTGGGGGGACAGGGGAAATGGCTACACCTTC
TRBV6-1	TRBJ2-5	NA	NA	CASSKGWAGAQETQYF	TGTGCCAGCAGTAAAGGTTGGGCGGGGGCCCAAGAGACCCAGTACTTC
TRBV19	TRBJ2-1	TRBD2	NA	CASSIMGIAGVNEQFF	TGTGCCAGTAGTATTATGGGGATAGCGGGAGTTAATGAGCAGTTCTTC
TRBV11-2	TRBJ2-7	TRBD2	NA	CASSSSGRGSYEQYF	TGTGCCAGCAGCTCGAGCGGGAGGGGGTCCTACGAGCAGTACTTC